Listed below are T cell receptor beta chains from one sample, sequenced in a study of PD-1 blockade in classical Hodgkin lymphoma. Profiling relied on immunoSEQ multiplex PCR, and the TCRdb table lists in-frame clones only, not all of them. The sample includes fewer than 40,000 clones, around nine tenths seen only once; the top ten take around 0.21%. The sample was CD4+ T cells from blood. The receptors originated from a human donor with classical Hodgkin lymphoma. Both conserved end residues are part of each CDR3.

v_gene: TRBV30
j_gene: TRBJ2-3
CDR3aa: CACRDVHTDTQYF

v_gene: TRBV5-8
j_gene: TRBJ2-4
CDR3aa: CASTDGQQPVAKNIQYF

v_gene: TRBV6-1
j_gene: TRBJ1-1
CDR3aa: CASSRRSRDTEAFF

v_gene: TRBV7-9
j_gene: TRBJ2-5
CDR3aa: CASSLNGRETQYF

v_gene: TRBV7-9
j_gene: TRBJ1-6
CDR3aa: CASSLSGSYNSPLHF

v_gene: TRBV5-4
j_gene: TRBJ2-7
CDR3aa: CASSLESGAPYEQYF

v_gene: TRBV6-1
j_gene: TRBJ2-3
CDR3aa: CASSSGSGGTDTQYF

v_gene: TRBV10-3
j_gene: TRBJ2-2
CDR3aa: CAIRGTGELFF

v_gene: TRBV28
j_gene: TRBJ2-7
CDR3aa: CASSIRYEQYF

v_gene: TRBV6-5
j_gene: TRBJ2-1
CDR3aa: CASSETSTTEQFF

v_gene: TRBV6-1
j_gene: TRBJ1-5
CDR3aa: CASSLRGRGNQPQHF

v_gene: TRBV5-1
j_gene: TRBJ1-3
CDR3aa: CASSLLPSSGNTIYF

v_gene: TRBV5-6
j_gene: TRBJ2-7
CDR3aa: CASSLILVPYEQYF

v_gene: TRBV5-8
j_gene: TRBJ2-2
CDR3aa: CASSLGLRQTGELFF

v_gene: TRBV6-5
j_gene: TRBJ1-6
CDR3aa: CASRTDGPLHF

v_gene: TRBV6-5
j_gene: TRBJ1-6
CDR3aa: CASRDRSGSPLHF

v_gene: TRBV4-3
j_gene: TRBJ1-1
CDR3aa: CASSQQGEGEAFF

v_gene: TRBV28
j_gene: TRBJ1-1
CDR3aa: CASSPPSSFTEAFF

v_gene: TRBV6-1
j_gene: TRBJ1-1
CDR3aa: CAMGPGAGTEAFF

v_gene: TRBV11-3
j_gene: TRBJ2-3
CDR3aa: CASSPQGGYDTQYF

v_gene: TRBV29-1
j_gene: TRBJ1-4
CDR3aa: CSSSGGDEKLFF

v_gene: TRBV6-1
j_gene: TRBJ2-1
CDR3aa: CASSEGSYEQFF

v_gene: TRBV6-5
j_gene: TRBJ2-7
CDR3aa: CASSGDRGSGF

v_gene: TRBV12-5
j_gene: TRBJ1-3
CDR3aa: CASGLGIPGSSGNTIYF

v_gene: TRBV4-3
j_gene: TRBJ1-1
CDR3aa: CASSQDMGGEAFF

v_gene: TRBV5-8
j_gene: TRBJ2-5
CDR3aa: CASSLNRGETQYF

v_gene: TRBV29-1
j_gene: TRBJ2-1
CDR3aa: CSVGGLSGASYNEQFF

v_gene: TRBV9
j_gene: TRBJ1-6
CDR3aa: CASSVGGTENSPLHF

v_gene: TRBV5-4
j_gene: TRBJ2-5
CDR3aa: CASSLGEREETQYF

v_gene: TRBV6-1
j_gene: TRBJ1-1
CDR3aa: CGEGEGMNTEAFF

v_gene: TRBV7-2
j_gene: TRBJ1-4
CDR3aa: CASSPGQFNDELFF

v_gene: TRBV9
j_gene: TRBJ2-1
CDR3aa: CASSLVAGGGRNEQFF

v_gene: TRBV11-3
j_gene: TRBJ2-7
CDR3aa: CASSPGPATPYEQYF

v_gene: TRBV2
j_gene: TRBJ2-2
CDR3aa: CASTGLAGGTGELFF

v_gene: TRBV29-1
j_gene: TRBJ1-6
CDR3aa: CSGGDRDPYNSPLHF

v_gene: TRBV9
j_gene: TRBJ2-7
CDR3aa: CASGLAGGQEQYF

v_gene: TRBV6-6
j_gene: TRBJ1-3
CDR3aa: CASSLSGRNTIYF

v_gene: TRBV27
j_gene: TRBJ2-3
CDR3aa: CASSLSALADGTDTQYF

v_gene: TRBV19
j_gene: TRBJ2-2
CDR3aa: CAGTSIDRVNTGELFF

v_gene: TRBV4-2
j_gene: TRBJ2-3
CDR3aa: CASSTGSTDTQYF

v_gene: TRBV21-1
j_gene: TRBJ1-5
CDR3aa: CASSNIEANYQPQHF

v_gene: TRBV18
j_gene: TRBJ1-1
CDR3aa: CASSQGNTEAFF

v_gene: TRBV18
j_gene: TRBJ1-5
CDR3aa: CASSGSLSNQPQHF

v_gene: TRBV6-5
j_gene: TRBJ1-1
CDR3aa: CASSYWKDTEAFF

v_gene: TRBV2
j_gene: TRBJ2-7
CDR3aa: CASSEAPIPSYEQYF

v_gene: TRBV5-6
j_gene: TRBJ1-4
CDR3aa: CASSYNQGVNEKLFF

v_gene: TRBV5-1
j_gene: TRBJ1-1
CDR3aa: CASSLAAGGGLTEAFF

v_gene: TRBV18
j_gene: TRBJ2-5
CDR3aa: CASSRGAETQYF

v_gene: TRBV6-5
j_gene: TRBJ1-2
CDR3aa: CASSWTWTGEYGYTF

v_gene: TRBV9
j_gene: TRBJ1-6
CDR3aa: CASSPRTGENSPLHF

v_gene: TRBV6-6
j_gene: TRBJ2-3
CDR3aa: CASSYHTTRGTDTQYF

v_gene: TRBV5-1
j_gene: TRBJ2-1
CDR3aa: CASSLGSLYNEQFF

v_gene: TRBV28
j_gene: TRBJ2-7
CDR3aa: CASSLTGNSYEQYF

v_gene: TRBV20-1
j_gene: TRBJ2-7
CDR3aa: CSGAGGPQYF

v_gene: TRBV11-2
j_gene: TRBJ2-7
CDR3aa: CRGGPRSYEQYF

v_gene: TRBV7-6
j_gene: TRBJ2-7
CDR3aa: CASSSGTSGTIYEQYF

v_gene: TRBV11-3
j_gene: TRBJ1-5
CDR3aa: CASSPADSSNQPQHF